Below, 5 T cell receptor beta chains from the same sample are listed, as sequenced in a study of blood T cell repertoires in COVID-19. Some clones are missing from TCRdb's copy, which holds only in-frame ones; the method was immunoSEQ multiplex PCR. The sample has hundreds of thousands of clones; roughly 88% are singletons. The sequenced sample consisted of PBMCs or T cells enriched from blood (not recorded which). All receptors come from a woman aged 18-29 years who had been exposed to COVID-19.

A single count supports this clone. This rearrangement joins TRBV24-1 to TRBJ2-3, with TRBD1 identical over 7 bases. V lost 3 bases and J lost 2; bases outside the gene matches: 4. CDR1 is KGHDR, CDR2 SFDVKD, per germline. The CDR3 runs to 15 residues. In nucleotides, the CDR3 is TGTGCCACCAGTGATCCGGGACAGAACACAGATACGCAGTATTTT. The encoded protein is CATSDPGQNTDTQYF.

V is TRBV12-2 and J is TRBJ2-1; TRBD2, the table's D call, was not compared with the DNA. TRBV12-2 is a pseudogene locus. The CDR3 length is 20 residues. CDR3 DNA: TGTGCAAGTCGCTTAGTCGCCAATAGCCCACCGGTTTCCTCCTACAATGAGCAGTTCTTC. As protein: CASRLVANSPPVSSYNEQFF.

The CDR3 DNA is TGTGCCAGCTCACCACCACAGTACACTGAAGCTTTCTTT. It codes for CASSPPQYTEAFF. The chain links TRBV18 to TRBJ1-1, with unresolved D. Per germline, CDR1 KGHSH and CDR2 LQKENI. The CDR3 is made up of 13 amino acids. The V end lost 0 bases, the J end lost 3 bases, and 5 bases lay between the germline ends.

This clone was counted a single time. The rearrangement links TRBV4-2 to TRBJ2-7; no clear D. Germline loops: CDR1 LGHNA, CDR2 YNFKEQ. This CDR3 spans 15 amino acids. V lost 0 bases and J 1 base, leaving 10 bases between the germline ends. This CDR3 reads CASSQEERYSYEQYF. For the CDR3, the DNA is TGTGCCAGCAGCCAAGAGGAGCGTTATTCCTACGAGCAGTACTTC.

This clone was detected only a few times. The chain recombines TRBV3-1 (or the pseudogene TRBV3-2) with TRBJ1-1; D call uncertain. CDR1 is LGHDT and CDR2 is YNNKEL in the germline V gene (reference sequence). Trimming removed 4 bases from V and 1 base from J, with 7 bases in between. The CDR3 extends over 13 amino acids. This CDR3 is CASSREGNTEAFF. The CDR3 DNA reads TGTGCCAGCAGCCGGGAGGGGAACACTGAAGCTTTCTTT.